This T cell receptor (beta chain) was found in a study of T-cell reconstitution after alpha-beta-depleted transplantation in children. This clonotype came up a few times. Unique molecular identifiers were built into the TCRbeta library. One entry per CDR3 protein, called by TCRdb with MiXCR from the PCR reads. This table has about 870,000 distinct CDR3 sequences, about 16% appearing once. This CDR3 comprises 13 residues. V was pared by 5 bases and J by 1 base, with 9 bases between. The germline CDR1 and CDR2 sequences are MNHNS and SASEGT. The genes are TRBV6-1 and TRBJ2-7; D ambiguous. The source is a male patient younger than 18 who had a stem cell transplant for acute lymphoblastic leukemia, so the T cells may come from the graft donor. The sample was PBMCs, mostly from graft donor cells, taken 360 days after TCRalphabeta/CD19-depleted stem cell transplant. In DNA form, the CDR3 reads TGTGCCAGCAGTCGGCTTTTGTCCTACGAGCAGTACTTC. Translation: CASSRLLSYEQYF.